This TCR beta chain was identified during a study of blood T cell repertoires in COVID-19. Overall study context: The United States, Italy and Spain were the sources of the acute and convalescent COVID-19 samples. In each case, the material was cDNA or gDNA derived from T cells, B-cell-depleted T cells, or PBMCs.

This clone was recorded many times. The CDR3 totals 13 residues. CDR1 is SNHLY, CDR2 FYNNEI, per germline. In the original processing: Researchers report that nucleated cell counts were estimated from reference gene primer amplification. Produced via immunoSEQ multiplex PCR; TCRdb's table is partial and in-frame only. D and trimming were read from the DNA, whereas the V and J calls and clone size are those reported in that table. The sample carries about 320,000 clones, approximately 85% recorded once. The V and J genes are TRBV2 and TRBJ1-6; unclear D gene. Material: peripheral blood. The receptor was derived from a human donor in a cohort sampled during active COVID-19. The CDR3 nucleotides are TGTGCGGGAGGGAGCTCCTATAATTCACCCCTCCACTTT. This codes for CAGGSSYNSPLHF.